The clone carrying this T cell receptor beta chain showed up just a few times. The antigen is unknown. This CDR3 spans 15 amino acids. V lost 1 base to trimming and J lost 1 base, with 10 bases between them. TCRdb reprocessed the 5' RACE reads with MiXCR, giving one entry per CDR3 protein. Among 750,000 to 950,000 distinct CDR3 sequences listed, about 12% were seen once. These data come from a study of identical twins. Regarding the study as a whole: Among out-of-frame alpha sequences shared by twins, low generation probability occurred in excess. It was out-of-frame TCR alpha sharing in monozygotic twins that models underestimated.

The same data also contributed to another study, on yellow fever vaccine responses in identical twins.

This clonotype originated in a woman aged 18-29 years in good health. The sequencing sample was made of PBMCs. The chain links TRBV12-3 or TRBV12-4 to TRBJ1-1; a possible D gene is TRBD1 (5 bases). CDR3 bases: TGTGCCAGCAGTTTAGGGGCGGGGACGAACACTGAAGCTTTCTTT. Amino acid sequence: CASSLGAGTNTEAFF.